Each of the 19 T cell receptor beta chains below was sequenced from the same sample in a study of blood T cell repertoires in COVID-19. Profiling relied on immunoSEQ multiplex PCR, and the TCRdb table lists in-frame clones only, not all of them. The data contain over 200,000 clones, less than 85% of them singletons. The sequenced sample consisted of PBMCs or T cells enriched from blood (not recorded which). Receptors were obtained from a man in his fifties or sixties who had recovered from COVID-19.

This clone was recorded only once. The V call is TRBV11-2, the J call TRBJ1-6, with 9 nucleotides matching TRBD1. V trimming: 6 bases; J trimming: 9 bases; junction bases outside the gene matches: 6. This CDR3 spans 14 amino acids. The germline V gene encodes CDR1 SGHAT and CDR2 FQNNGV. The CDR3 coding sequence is TGTGCCAGCAGGATGCCGGGACAGGGTTCACCCCTCCACTTT. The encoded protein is CASRMPGQGSPLHF.

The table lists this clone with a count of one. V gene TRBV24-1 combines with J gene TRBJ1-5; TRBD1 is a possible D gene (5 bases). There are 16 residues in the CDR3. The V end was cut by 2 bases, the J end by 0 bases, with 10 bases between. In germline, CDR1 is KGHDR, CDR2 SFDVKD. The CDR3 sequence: CATSDSGHYSNQPQHF. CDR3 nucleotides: TGTGCCACCAGTGATTCTGGACATTATAGCAATCAGCCCCAGCATTTT.

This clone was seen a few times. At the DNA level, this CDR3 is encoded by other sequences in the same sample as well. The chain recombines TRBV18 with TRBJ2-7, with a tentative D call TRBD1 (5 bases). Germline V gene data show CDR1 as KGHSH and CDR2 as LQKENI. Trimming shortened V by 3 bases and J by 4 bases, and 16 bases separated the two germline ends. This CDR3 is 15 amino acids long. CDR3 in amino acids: CASSPSQGTPYEQYF. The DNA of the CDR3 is TGTGCCAGCTCACCGTCCCAGGGAACCCCGTACGAGCAGTACTTC.

The CDR3 protein is CASSEGNRGSGGELFF. In DNA form, the CDR3 reads TGTGCCAGCAGTGAAGGCAACAGGGGCTCGGGAGGGGAGCTGTTTTTT. The chain is built from TRBV6-1 and TRBJ2-2, with 7 bases that match TRBD1. CDR1 is MNHNS and CDR2 is SASEGT in the germline V gene. The CDR3 contains 16 residues. V was pared by 1 base and J by 8 bases, with 10 bases of the junction left unmatched.

CDR3 loop: CASSGEGADTQYF. The CDR3 DNA follows: TGTGCCAGCAGCGGGGAGGGGGCAGATACGCAGTATTTT. The chain carries TRBV7-9 and TRBJ2-3; tentatively, D is TRBD2 (7 bases). The CDR3 loop spans 13 amino acids. V lost 5 bases, J lost 4 bases, and 10 bases lay in between. Germline V gene data show CDR1 as SEHNR and CDR2 as FQNEAQ (reference sequence). Drawing the rest from reference TRBV7-9 and TRBJ2-3, the complete variable domain is DTGVSQNPRHKITKRGQNVTFRCDPISEHNRLYWYRQTLGQGPEFLTYFQNEAQLEKSRLLSDRFSAERPKGSFSTLEIQRTEQGDSAMYLCASSGEGADTQYFGPGTRLTVL.

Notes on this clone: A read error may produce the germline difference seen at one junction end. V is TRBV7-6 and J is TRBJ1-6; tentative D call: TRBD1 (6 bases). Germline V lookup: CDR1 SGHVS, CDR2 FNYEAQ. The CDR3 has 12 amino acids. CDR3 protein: CASSSIQGNLLF. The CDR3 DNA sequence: TGTGCCAGCAGCTCTATACAGGGAAATCTTCTCTTT. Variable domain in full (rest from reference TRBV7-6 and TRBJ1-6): GAGVSQSPRYKVTKRGQDVALRCDPISGHVSLYWYRQALGQGPEFLTYFNYEAQQDKSGLPNDRFSAERPEGSISTLTIQRTEQRDSAMYRCASSSIQGNLLFGNGTRLTVT.

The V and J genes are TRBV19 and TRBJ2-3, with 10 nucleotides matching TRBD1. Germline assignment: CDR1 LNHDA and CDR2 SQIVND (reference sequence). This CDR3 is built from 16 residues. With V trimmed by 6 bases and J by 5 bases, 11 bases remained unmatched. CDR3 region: CASRNTGTGDGDTQYF. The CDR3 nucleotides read TGTGCCAGTAGGAACACCGGGACAGGGGATGGAGATACGCAGTATTTT.

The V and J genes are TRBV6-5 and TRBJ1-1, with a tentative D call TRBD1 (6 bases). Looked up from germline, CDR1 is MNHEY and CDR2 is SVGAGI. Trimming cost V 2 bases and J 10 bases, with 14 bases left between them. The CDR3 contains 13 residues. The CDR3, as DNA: TGTGCCAGCAGTTACCTAGGGAGGGGGGGAGCTTTCTTT. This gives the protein CASSYLGRGGAFF.

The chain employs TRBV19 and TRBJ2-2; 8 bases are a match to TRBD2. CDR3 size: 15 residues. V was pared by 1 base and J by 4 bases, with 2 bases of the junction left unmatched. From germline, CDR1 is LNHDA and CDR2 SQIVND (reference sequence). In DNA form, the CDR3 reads TGTGCCAGTAGTATAGTTAGCGGGGCCACCGGGGAGCTGTTTTTT. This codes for CASSIVSGATGELFF.

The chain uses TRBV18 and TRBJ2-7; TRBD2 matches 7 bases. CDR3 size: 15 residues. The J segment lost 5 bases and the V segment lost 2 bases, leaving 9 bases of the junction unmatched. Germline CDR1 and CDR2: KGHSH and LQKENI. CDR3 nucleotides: TGTGCCAGCTCACCATCGGGAGGCAGGGTCGACGAGCAGTACTTC. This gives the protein CASSPSGGRVDEQYF.

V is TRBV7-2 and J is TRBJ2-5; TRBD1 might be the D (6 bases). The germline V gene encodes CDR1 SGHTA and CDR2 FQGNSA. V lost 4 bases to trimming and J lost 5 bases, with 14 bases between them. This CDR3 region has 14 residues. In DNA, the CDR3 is TGTGCCAGCAGCTCAGGGACACCGCGGGAGACCCAGTACTTC. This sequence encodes CASSSGTPRETQYF.

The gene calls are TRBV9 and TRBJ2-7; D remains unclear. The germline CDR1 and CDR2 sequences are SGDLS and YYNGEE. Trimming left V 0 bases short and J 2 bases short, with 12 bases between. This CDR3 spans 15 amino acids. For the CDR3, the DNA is TGTGCCAGCAGCGTAGACCACAGTCCCGCCTACGAGCAGTACTTC. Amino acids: CASSVDHSPAYEQYF.

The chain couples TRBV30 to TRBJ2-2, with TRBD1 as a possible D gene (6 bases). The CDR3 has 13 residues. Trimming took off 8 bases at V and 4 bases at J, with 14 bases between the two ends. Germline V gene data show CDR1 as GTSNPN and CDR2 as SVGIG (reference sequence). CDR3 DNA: TGTGCCGGGGGCCTTTGGAGCACCGGGGAGCTGTTTTTT. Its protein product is CAGGLWSTGELFF.

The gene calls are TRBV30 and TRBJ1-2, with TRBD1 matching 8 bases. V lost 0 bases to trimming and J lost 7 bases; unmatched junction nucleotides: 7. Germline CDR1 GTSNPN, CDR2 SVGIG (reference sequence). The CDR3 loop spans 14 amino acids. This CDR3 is CAWSVMQGASGYTF. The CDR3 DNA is TGTGCCTGGAGTGTAATGCAGGGGGCTAGTGGCTACACCTTC.

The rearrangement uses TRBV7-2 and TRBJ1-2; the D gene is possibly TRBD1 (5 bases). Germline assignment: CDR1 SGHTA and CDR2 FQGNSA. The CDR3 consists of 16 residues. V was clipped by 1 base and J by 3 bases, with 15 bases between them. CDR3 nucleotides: TGTGCCAGCAGCTTAGGAATCTCGCCGGGGGACTATGGCTACACCTTC. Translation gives CASSLGISPGDYGYTF.

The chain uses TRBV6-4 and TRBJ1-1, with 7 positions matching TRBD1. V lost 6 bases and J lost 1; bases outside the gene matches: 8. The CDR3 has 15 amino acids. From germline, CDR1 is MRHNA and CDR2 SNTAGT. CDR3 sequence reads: CASRNLGQTNTEAFF. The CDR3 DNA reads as TGTGCCAGCAGAAACCTGGGACAGACGAACACTGAAGCTTTCTTT.

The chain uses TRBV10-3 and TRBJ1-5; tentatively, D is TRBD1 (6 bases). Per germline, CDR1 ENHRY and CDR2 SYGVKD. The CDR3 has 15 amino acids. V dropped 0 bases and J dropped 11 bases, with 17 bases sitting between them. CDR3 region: CAISESRDTLRAQHF. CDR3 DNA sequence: TGTGCCATCAGTGAGTCTAGGGACACCCTTAGAGCCCAGCATTTT.

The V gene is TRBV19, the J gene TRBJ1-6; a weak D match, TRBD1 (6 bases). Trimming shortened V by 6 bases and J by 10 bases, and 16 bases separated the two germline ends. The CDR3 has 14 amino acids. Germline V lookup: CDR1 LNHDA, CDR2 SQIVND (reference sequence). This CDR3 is CASRNRVAESPLHF. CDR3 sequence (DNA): TGTGCCAGTAGGAACAGGGTGGCAGAATCACCCCTCCACTTT. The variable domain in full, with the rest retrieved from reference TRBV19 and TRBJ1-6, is DGGITQSPKYLFRKEGQNVTLSCEQNLNHDAMYWYRQDPGQGLRLIYYSQIVNDFQKGDIAEGYSVSREKKESFPLTVTSAQKNPTAFYLCASRNRVAESPLHFGNGTRLTVT.

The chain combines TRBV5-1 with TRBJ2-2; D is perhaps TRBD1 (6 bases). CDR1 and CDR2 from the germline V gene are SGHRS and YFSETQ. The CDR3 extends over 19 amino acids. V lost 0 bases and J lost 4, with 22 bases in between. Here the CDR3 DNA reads TGCGCCAGCAGCTTGGAAGGGGGTTTATCGGCCAAAGTCACCGGGGAGCTGTTTTTT. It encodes CASSLEGGLSAKVTGELFF. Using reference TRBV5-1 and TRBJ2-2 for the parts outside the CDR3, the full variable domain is KAGVTQTPRYLIKTRGQQVTLSCSPISGHRSVSWYQQTPGQGLQFLFEYFSETQRNKGNFPGRFSGRQFSNSRSEMNVSTLELGDSALYLCASSLEGGLSAKVTGELFFGEGSRLTVL.